This T cell receptor beta chain was recorded in a study of CD8 T cells in ankylosing spondylitis. Germline V gives CDR1 SGDLS, CDR2 YYNGEE. The CDR3 sequence is 16 residues long. V was clipped by 4 bases and J by 0 bases, with 15 bases between them. TCRdb reanalysed the 5' RACE reads using MiXCR and keeps one entry per CDR3 protein. Altogether about 25,000 distinct CDR3 sequences are present, 2% to 3% being singletons, with the ten largest covering approximately 8.1%. Sequencing was carried out using blood, either unsorted or a sorted T cell fraction (not recorded which). V and J are TRBV9 and TRBJ2-3; D remains ambiguous. The source of this sequence is a female donor with ankylosing spondylitis or in good health (not recorded which). Here the CDR3 reads CASSPLRITSTDTQYF. The CDR3 DNA sequence: TGTGCCAGCAGCCCACTCAGAATAACTAGCACAGATACGCAGTATTTT.